This T cell receptor beta chain derives from a study of control samples from healthy donors and cancer patients. Data came from immunoSEQ multiplex PCR; TCRdb stores just in-frame clones and leaves some out. This table holds 120,000 to 150,000 clones, 93% found once. V shed 1 base and J shed 6 bases, with 7 bases lying between them. The CDR3 consists of 13 residues. Per germline, CDR1 SEHNR and CDR2 FQNEAQ (reference sequence). The chain joins TRBV7-9 to TRBJ1-5, with TRBD1 as a possible D gene (5 bases). This receptor was taken from a young man in good health. The source material was blood. The CDR3 sequence: CASSLGGPQPQHF. In DNA form, the CDR3 reads TGTGCCAGCAGCTTAGGGGGACCTCAGCCCCAGCATTTT. Together with reference TRBV7-9 and TRBJ1-5, the CDR3 gives the full variable domain: DTGVSQNPRHKITKRGQNVTFRCDPISEHNRLYWYRQTLGQGPEFLTYFQNEAQLEKSRLLSDRFSAERPKGSFSTLEIQRTEQGDSAMYLCASSLGGPQPQHFGDGTRLSIL.